The present TCR beta chain was sequenced within a study of blood T cell repertoires in COVID-19 (TCRdb year 2020). For the study in its entirety: Samples from collaborators originated in the United States, Italy and Spain and spanned both the acute and convalescent phases of COVID-19. The material from the prospective study consisted of cDNA or gDNA derived from T cells, B-cell-depleted T cells, or PBMCs. Deeply sampled blood TCRbeta repertoires from subjects exposed to, actively infected with, or recovered from COVID-19 were included in the dataset. A freely available public database, intended as a resource for researchers studying the immune response to SARS-CoV-2, is where the repertoires were released. Samples were obtained from the ongoing ImmuneRACE study (first 160 participants) and from about 1,300 subjects provided by 6 global collaborators. Nearly every sample came with metadata listing a de-identified subject ID, COVID-19 status, age in years and sex. Where HLA class I and class II types were available, the types were taken from metadata supplied by the sample provider, not from assay-based typing. On the study overall, not on this receptor specifically: The quantity of clinical and demographic metadata differed by source and by participant and was supplied without curation.

The immunoSEQ Assay, a bias-controlled multiplex PCR, was used to amplify TCRbeta CDR3 regions from genomic DNA. In the paper's pipeline: Nucleated cell counts per sample were estimated from amplification of reference gene primers within the assay. To quantify the absolute abundance of each unique TCRbeta CDR3 rearrangement, sequence reads were collapsed and filtered. For each sample, productive Simpson clonality was calculated as the square root of Simpson's diversity index across productive rearrangements. TCRdb took over this immuneACCESS table, retaining in-frame rearrangements with V and J assigned. Such tables are incomplete; in checked studies, under half of the missing clones stem from an unresolved V gene, and the remainder is unexplained. D and trimming were read from the DNA, whereas the V and J calls and clone size are those reported in that table. Present in this sample are some 200,000 clones, just under 90% of which were seen just once. About 12% of the sample comes from the top ten.

One collaborating source in Seattle enrolled patients during active infection and followed them longitudinally through the course of disease. Collaborating institutions collected whole blood in K2EDTA tubes following their own protocols. For TCRbeta analysis, collaborators shipped samples as frozen whole blood, isolated PBMCs, or DNA extracted from either of those sample types. CDR3 length: 14 amino acids, cysteine to phenylalanine. This entry keeps only the CDR3 DNA: 42 bases, framed from base 1. Relative to germline, V is missing 5 bases and J is missing 7 bases, with 8 bases of the junction outside any gene match. In the germline V gene, CDR1 corresponds to MDHEN and CDR2 to SYDVKM. This clone was counted only a few times. Its specific antigen is unknown. Per-nucleotide qualities are absent, and no much larger clonotype sits a single base away.

Sample: peripheral blood. Recombination linked TRBV28 to TRBJ1-5; TRBD1 matches 7 bases in the middle. This clonotype originated in a woman in her 70s with COVID-19, enrolled during active disease. The CDR3 amino acid sequence is: CASSKTGYQQPQHF. The DNA is TGTGCCAGCAGTAAGACAGGGTATCAGCAGCCCCAGCATTTT.